This entry concerns a single T cell receptor (beta chain). This record belongs to a study of CD8+ T cells in alopecia areata. cDNA serving as the sequencing template came from extracted, reverse transcribed RNA. Only in-frame clones appear in the TCRdb table, and some are missing; sequencing was by immunoSEQ multiplex PCR. The table includes 150,000 to 200,000 clones, about 60% detected once. Treatment defined: oral pan-JAK inhibitor, 5-10 mg twice daily. Unmatched junction bases numbered 11, after V lost 0 bases and J lost 2 bases. Per germline, CDR1 MGHRA and CDR2 YSYEKL. The CDR3 loop spans 18 amino acids.

This material consisted of CD4+ T cells sorted from blood, taken at week 24, from a patient treated with tofacitinib. The TCR was taken from a human donor with alopecia areata. The gene calls are TRBV4-1 and TRBJ2-3; 7 bases are a match to TRBD2. The CDR3 nucleotides read TGCGCCAGCAGCCAAGATGGAGGGGCTAGCGGCCTCACAGATACGCAGTATTTT. Protein sequence: CASSQDGGASGLTDTQYF.